This note documents a single T cell receptor beta chain sequence. This record belongs to a study of technical replicates of blood from a handful of donors. This CDR3 is 15 amino acids long. Per the germline V gene, CDR1 is MNHNY and CDR2 is SVGAGI (reference sequence). Trimming stripped 5 bases from V and 6 bases from J, with 17 bases between. Sequencing was performed with immunoSEQ multiplex PCR; in TCRdb, only in-frame clones are kept and a portion is missing. The sample records about 84,000 clones, 80% to 95% being singletons. Sequencing was carried out using T cells isolated from PBMCs. The source is a human donor in good health. The V gene is TRBV6-6, the J gene TRBJ1-5; D is undetermined. CDR3 coding DNA: TGTGCCAGCAGTCAAACAGAGATCGTTGGTCAGCCCCAGCATTTT. Encoded protein: CASSQTEIVGQPQHF.